This T cell receptor beta chain was captured by sequencing in a study of T cells expressing NK-cell markers. TCRdb re-called the 5' RACE reads, yielding one record per CDR3 amino acid sequence without DNA. The sample includes about 460,000 distinct CDR3 sequences. The CDR3 is 13 residues long. The germline CDR1 and CDR2 sequences are LNHDA and SQIVND (reference sequence). This receptor was obtained from a woman aged 50 to 65 in good health. The J gene is TRBJ1-2, the V gene TRBV19; as DNA is missing, the TRBD1 call by TCRdb cannot be tested. Sequences were obtained from blood T cells: a sorted CD56 or NKG2C T cell subset, CD4+ or CD8+ T cells, or bulk PBMC T cells (not recorded which). CDR3 sequence: CASRTPGPQGYTF.